Presented here are 15 T cell receptor beta chains from one specimen sequenced in a study of T cell changes during pregnancy in multiple sclerosis. Assay: immunoSEQ multiplex PCR; the TCRdb copy retains only in-frame clones and omits some. The sample consists of roughly 89,000 clones, just under 95% of them appearing once. The sample in question was peripheral blood, obtained in the first trimester of pregnancy. The receptors stem from a female donor with multiple sclerosis, enrolled in a pregnancy study.

The chain couples TRBV20-1 to TRBJ1-2; 7 positions match TRBD1. The germline V gene encodes CDR1 DFQATT and CDR2 SNEGSKA (reference sequence). The CDR3 extends over 11 amino acids. Trimming at V came to 4 bases and at J to 8 bases, leaving 4 bases not matched to a gene. The CDR3 region has the DNA TGCAGTGCTACCGACAGGGTAGGCTACACCTTC. Translating gives CSATDRVGYTF.

The chain combines TRBV5-1 with TRBJ1-4; D is perhaps TRBD1 (6 bases). Looked up from germline, CDR1 is SGHRS and CDR2 is YFSETQ. V dropped 2 bases and J dropped 12 bases, with 23 bases sitting between them. The CDR3 has 16 amino acids. The CDR3 region has the DNA TGCGCCAGCAGCTTTGAACTGGGGACATTTGATCGGGAACTGTTTTTT. Its translation: CASSFELGTFDRELFF.

The chain joins TRBV6-6 to TRBJ1-5; D gene ambiguous. Between the trimmed V and J ends, which lost 6 bases and 7 bases, there was a span of 22 bases. The CDR3 contains 16 residues. Germline CDR1 is MNHNY and CDR2 is SVGAGI (reference sequence). This chain's CDR3 is CASSPRGGGPRQPQHF. CDR3 DNA sequence: TGTGCCAGCAGCCCCCGCGGAGGAGGCCCACGGCAGCCCCAGCATTTT.

V and J are TRBV5-1 and TRBJ1-2; 7 bases are a match to TRBD1. Trimming at V came to 2 bases and at J to 6 bases, leaving 4 bases not matched to a gene. This CDR3 has 13 residues. Germline lookup yields CDR1 SGHRS and CDR2 YFSETQ. As DNA, the CDR3 is TGCGCCAGCAGCTTAGGACAGGCGAATGGCTACACCTTC. As protein: CASSLGQANGYTF.

The chain carries TRBV5-6 and TRBJ1-1, with 9 bases lining up with TRBD1. CDR1 and CDR2 (germline): SGHDT, YYEEEE. There are 15 residues in the CDR3. The V and J ends lost 0 bases and 2 bases, in that order; junction bases with no gene match: 2. The CDR3 DNA reads TGTGCCAGCAGCTTGGGGACAGGGGCTAACACTGAAGCTTTCTTT. Protein: CASSLGTGANTEAFF.

V gene TRBV10-1 combines with J gene TRBJ2-1; TRBD2 matches at 7 bases. V lost 3 bases, J lost 3 bases, and 5 bases stayed unmatched. This CDR3 has 15 residues. The germline CDR1 and CDR2 sequences are WNHNN and SYGVQD (reference sequence). In DNA form, the CDR3 reads TGCGCCAGCAGTGATCCCGGGGGGAACTACAATGAGCAGTTCTTC. The encoded protein is CASSDPGGNYNEQFF.

The chain is built from TRBV5-4 and TRBJ1-2, with a possible D match to TRBD1 (6 bases). The V gene lost 2 bases and the J gene lost 4 bases, with 12 bases spanning the gap. Germline CDR1 and CDR2: SGHNT and YYREEE (reference sequence). The CDR3 runs to 14 residues. The CDR3 bases are TGTGCCAGCAGCTTCGTACAGGGACCCTATGGCTACACCTTC. Translation gives CASSFVQGPYGYTF.

This clone was detected only once. The chain links TRBV13 to TRBJ1-2, with 7 bases lining up with TRBD1. The CDR3 has 19 residues. Germline V lookup: CDR1 PRHDT, CDR2 FYEKMQ (reference sequence). V dropped 0 bases and J dropped 8; count of bases not matched to a gene: 21. The CDR3 DNA sequence: TGTGCCAGCAGCTTAGGCACCCTGAGGGACAGTGCCATTGGCTTGGGCTACACCTTC. It encodes CASSLGTLRDSAIGLGYTF.

The chain combines TRBV9 with TRBJ1-2; 12 bases are shared with TRBD1. This CDR3 is 15 amino acids long. CDR1 and CDR2 from the germline V gene are SGDLS and YYNGEE. V gave up 2 bases and J gave up 5 bases; unmatched junction bases: 4. For the CDR3, the DNA is TGTGCCAGCAGCGTGGGACAGGGGGCAGGGTATGGCTACACCTTC. Translated, it gives CASSVGQGAGYGYTF.

V usage is TRBV5-1 and J usage is TRBJ2-1; 10 bases are shared with TRBD2. CDR3 size: 19 residues. The V gene end was trimmed by 2 bases and the J gene end by 4 bases; junction bases not matched to a gene: 15. Germline loops: CDR1 SGHRS, CDR2 YFSETQ. The CDR3 nucleotides are TGCGCCAGCAGCTTCGGGCTAGCGGGGGCTTACGGGTTTTACAATGAGCAGTTCTTC. Amino acid sequence: CASSFGLAGAYGFYNEQFF.

This chain joins TRBV7-9 and TRBJ1-1, with D maybe TRBD1 (5 bases). Germline V gene lookup returns CDR1 SEHNR and CDR2 FQNEAQ (reference sequence). This CDR3 comprises 15 residues. V was trimmed by 0 bases and J by 0 bases, leaving 8 bases between them. For the CDR3, the DNA is TGTGCCAGCAGCTTAGCCGACAGTATGAACACTGAAGCTTTCTTT. It encodes CASSLADSMNTEAFF.

Comment on this clone: Other nucleotide sequences from this sample produce the same CDR3. This chain links TRBV13 with TRBJ2-5, with 12 bases matching TRBD2. V lost 0 bases and J lost 5; bases outside the gene matches: 4. Germline V lookup: CDR1 PRHDT, CDR2 FYEKMQ (reference sequence). The CDR3 totals 16 residues. The CDR3 region has the DNA TGTGCCAGCAGCTTAGGGCTAGCGGGGGGGCAGGAGACCCAGTACTTC. It codes for CASSLGLAGGQETQYF.

This sequence joins TRBV15 and TRBJ1-2; 7 nucleotides align to TRBD1. There are 15 residues in the CDR3. J lost 4 bases, V lost 1 base, and 6 bases had no gene match. From germline, CDR1 is LNHNV and CDR2 YYDKDF (reference sequence). The CDR3 DNA reads TGTGCCACCAGCAGAGTGGACAGGTCCCTCTATGGCTACACCTTC. Translation: CATSRVDRSLYGYTF.

The chain has TRBV7-6 and TRBJ1-5; D perhaps matches TRBD1 (6 bases). The V gene's germline CDR1 is SGHVS and CDR2 FNYEAQ. Trimming took off 5 bases at V and 8 bases at J, with 19 bases between the two ends. The CDR3 is 15 amino acids. The CDR3 sequence is CASSPWAGGGKPQHF. The CDR3 DNA reads as TGTGCCAGCAGCCCCTGGGCTGGCGGGGGCAAGCCCCAGCATTTT.

The V call is TRBV6-1, the J call TRBJ2-1, with 13 bases that match TRBD2. This CDR3 region has 15 residues. Losses at the gene ends were 2 bases for V and 8 bases for J; bases not matched to a gene: 3. Germline V gene lookup returns CDR1 MNHNS and CDR2 SASEGT. The CDR3 loop reads CASSEPGLAGHEQFF. As DNA, the CDR3 is TGTGCCAGCAGTGAACCGGGACTAGCGGGGCATGAGCAGTTCTTC.